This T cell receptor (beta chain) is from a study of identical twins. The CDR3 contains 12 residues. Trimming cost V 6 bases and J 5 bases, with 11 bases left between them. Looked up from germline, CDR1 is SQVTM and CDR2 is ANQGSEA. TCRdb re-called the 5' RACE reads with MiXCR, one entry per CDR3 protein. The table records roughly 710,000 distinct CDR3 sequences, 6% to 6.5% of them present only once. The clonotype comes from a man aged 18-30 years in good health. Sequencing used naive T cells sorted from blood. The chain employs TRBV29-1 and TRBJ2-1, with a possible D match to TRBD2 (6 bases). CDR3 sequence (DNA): TGCAGCGTGACGGGACTCCACAATGAGCAGTTCTTC. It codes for CSVTGLHNEQFF.